The sequence of this TCR beta chain was determined in a study of early T cells in non-severe SARS-CoV-2 infection. This clonotype has more than one count but fewer than ten. TCRdb reprocessed the 5' RACE reads via MiXCR and lists one record per CDR3 protein. The sample lists 69,000 or so distinct CDR3 sequences, about 12% occurring once. This CDR3 is 15 amino acids long. Germline V gene lookup returns CDR1 SGHRS and CDR2 YFSETQ. Trimming stripped 4 bases from V and 0 bases from J, with 12 bases between. This sequence was found in an adult who was a healthcare worker with PCR-confirmed SARS-CoV-2 infection or an uninfected control (not recorded which). J is TRBJ2-3 and V is TRBV5-1, with D uncertain. Sequenced: whole blood. Here the CDR3 DNA reads TGCGCCAGCAGCGCCACGGTTACTAGCACAGATACGCAGTATTTT. Translation gives CASSATVTSTDTQYF.